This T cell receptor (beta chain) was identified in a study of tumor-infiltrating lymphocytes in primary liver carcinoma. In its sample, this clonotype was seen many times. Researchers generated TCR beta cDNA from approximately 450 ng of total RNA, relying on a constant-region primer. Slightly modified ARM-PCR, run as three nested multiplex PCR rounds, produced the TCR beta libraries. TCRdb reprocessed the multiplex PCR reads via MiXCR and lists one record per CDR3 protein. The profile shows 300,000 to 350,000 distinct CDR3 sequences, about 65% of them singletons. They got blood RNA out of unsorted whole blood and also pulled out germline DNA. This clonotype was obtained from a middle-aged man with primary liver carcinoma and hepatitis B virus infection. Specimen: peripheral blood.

The CDR3 region is CSVESPGQGVRDEQYF. CDR3 sequence (DNA): TGCAGCGTTGAATCTCCCGGGCAGGGCGTGCGCGACGAGCAGTACTTC. V usage is TRBV29-1 and J usage is TRBJ2-7; the D gene is possibly TRBD1 (5 bases). The germline CDR1 and CDR2 sequences are SQVTM and ANQGSEA. V was trimmed by 2 bases and J by 5 bases, leaving 22 bases between them. The length of the CDR3 is 16 residues.